The 24 T cell receptor beta chains given below trace back to one sample, sequenced in a study of blood T cells in healthy people across ages. A second PCR of 7 to 11 cycles used a sample-barcoded 5' primer and a J-beta primer mix. Each CDR3 protein is one row after TCRdb ran MiXCR on the 5' RACE reads. The sample records some 930,000 distinct CDR3 sequences, roughly 28% being singletons. These data were also reused for a study on T cells of mothers and their children.

Sequencing was performed on blood. The receptors were gathered from a woman between 35 and 50 years old in good health.

This clonotype was seen repeatedly, ten times or more. The chain employs TRBV5-1 and TRBJ2-1, with no clear D. V was shortened by 0 bases and J by 6 bases, with 7 bases between the two germline ends. The CDR3 is 13 residues long. Germline V lookup: CDR1 SGHRS, CDR2 YFSETQ. CDR3 bases: TGCGCCAGCAGCTTGGGAGATCCCAATGAGCAGTTCTTC. It translates to CASSLGDPNEQFF.

This clonotype turned up a few times. The chain couples TRBV18 to TRBJ2-4; D not resolved. Trimming removed 0 bases at V and 9 bases at J, with 15 bases between. CDR3 size: 15 residues. Germline CDR1 reads KGHSH; CDR2 reads LQKENI. CDR3 in amino acids: CASSPPFSAESIQYF. In DNA, the CDR3 is TGTGCCAGCTCACCACCTTTCTCGGCAGAGAGCATTCAGTACTTC. The full variable domain, in which reference TRBV18 and TRBJ2-4 provide the parts outside the CDR3, is NAGVMQNPRHLVRRRGQEARLRCSPMKGHSHVYWYRQLPEEGLKFMVYLQKENIIDESGMPKERFSAEFPKEGPSILRIQQVVRGDSAAYFCASSPPFSAESIQYFGAGTRLSVL.

This clonotype has ten or more counts. This chain uses TRBV15 with TRBJ2-7, with D perhaps matching TRBD1 or TRBD2 (5 bases each). The CDR3 is made up of 13 amino acids. Germline lookup yields CDR1 LNHNV and CDR2 YYDKDF (reference sequence). V lost 1 base and J 3 bases, leaving 7 bases between the germline ends. CDR3 sequence (DNA): TGTGCCACCAGCAGAGTTGGGGGCTACGAGCAGTACTTC. This encodes CATSRVGGYEQYF.

J is TRBJ2-1 and V is TRBV5-1; no clear D gene. The CDR3 spans 16 residues. Between the trimmed V and J ends, which lost 0 bases and 0 bases, there was a span of 10 bases. Germline-derived CDR1 and CDR2 are SGHRS and YFSETQ. The CDR3 DNA reads as TGCGCCAGCAGCTTGGAAGGGCAGAGCTCCTACAATGAGCAGTTCTTC. This gives the protein CASSLEGQSSYNEQFF.

In its sample, this clonotype was seen a few times. At one end, the junction sequence differs from germline, possibly due to a read error. This chain joins TRBV12-3 or TRBV12-4 and TRBJ2-3; 13 positions agree with TRBD2. The CDR3 is made up of 20 amino acids. The CDR3: CASSSIIPWGLAGFIDTQYF. The CDR3 nucleotides are TGTGCCAGTAGTTCAATTATCCCTTGGGGACTAGCGGGGTTTATAGATACGCAGTATTTT.

This clonotype was counted at least ten times. Written as DNA, the CDR3 is TGCAGCGTCGGGAGAGGGACGGCTCAAGAGACCCAGTACTTC. It translates to CSVGRGTAQETQYF. The V and J genes are TRBV29-1 and TRBJ2-5, with D perhaps TRBD2 (6 bases). The V and J ends lost 6 bases and 2 bases respectively, with 16 bases between them. Germline V CDR1 and CDR2: SQVTM, ANQGSEA. The CDR3 runs to 14 residues.

The V and J genes are TRBV30 and TRBJ2-3; D call uncertain. The CDR3 spans 12 residues. CDR1 and CDR2 (germline): GTSNPN, SVGIG (reference sequence). V lost 5 bases, J lost 2 bases, and 8 bases lay in between. In DNA form, the CDR3 reads TGTGCCTGGCAGCAAGCCACAGATACGCAGTATTTT. This sequence encodes CAWQQATDTQYF.

In the case of this clonotype: This may be a read error, as it is one base from a much larger clone. This sequence joins TRBV7-3 and TRBJ1-2; 8 positions match TRBD1. This CDR3 is 13 amino acids long. The germline V gene encodes CDR1 SGHTA and CDR2 FQGTGA. CDR3 coding DNA: TGTGTCAGCAGCCCGGGACAGGCCTATGGCTACACCTTC. Protein: CVSSPGQAYGYTF.

This sequence joins TRBV10-3 and TRBJ1-5, with D uncertain. The germline CDR1 and CDR2 sequences are ENHRY and SYGVKD. V shed 2 bases and J shed 1 base, with 9 bases lying between them. The CDR3 covers 15 residues. The CDR3 sequence: CAISEGGQSNQPQHF. CDR3 coding DNA: TGTGCCATCAGTGAGGGCGGGCAGAGCAATCAGCCCCAGCATTTT.

The chain links TRBV5-4 to TRBJ1-2; D gene uncertain. The germline V and J ends were trimmed by 3 bases and 1 base, with 10 bases remaining between them. CDR3 size: 14 residues. Per the germline V gene, CDR1 is SGHNT and CDR2 is YYREEE (reference sequence). DNA for the CDR3: TGTGCCAGCAGCTCGGAACAGCTTAACTATGGCTACACCTTC. It translates to CASSSEQLNYGYTF.

V gene TRBV7-6 combines with J gene TRBJ2-7; D is perhaps TRBD2 (7 bases). V lost 0 bases and J lost 2, with 11 bases in between. Germline V lookup: CDR1 SGHVS, CDR2 FNYEAQ. The CDR3 loop spans 15 amino acids. CDR3 protein: CASSLAGGLPYEQYF. The CDR3 DNA is TGTGCCAGCAGCTTAGCGGGGGGGCTCCCCTACGAGCAGTACTTC.

This rearrangement joins TRBV20-1 to TRBJ2-1; D remains unclear. V was cut by 3 bases and J by 13 bases, with 16 bases left in between. The germline V gene encodes CDR1 DFQATT and CDR2 SNEGSKA (reference sequence). This CDR3 is 12 amino acids long. This chain's CDR3 is CSASFGQETQFF. The CDR3 DNA reads as TGCAGTGCTAGCTTCGGGCAAGAGACCCAGTTCTTC.

At least ten counts were recorded for this clonotype. This chain links TRBV4-1 with TRBJ2-1; D is undetermined. The CDR3 totals 16 residues. Germline V lookup: CDR1 MGHRA, CDR2 YSYEKL. Trimming stripped 5 bases from V and 5 bases from J, with 19 bases between. The chain's CDR3 is CASSSRILEVNNEQFF. CDR3 coding DNA: TGCGCCAGCAGCTCCCGGATTTTAGAAGTCAACAATGAGCAGTTCTTC.

The chain recombines TRBV4-1 with TRBJ2-3, with 8 bases matching TRBD2. CDR3 length: 15 residues. From germline, CDR1 is MGHRA and CDR2 YSYEKL. Germline trimming cut 4 bases from V and 6 bases from J; bases unmatched to any gene: 9. The CDR3, as DNA: TGCGCCAGCAGCCCCGGGGGGGCACTTTATGATACGCAGTATTTT. Translated: CASSPGGALYDTQYF.

The chain links TRBV7-8 to TRBJ1-5; possible D gene TRBD1, 6 bases. Trimming shortened V by 5 bases and J by 0 bases, and 17 bases separated the two germline ends. CDR3 size: 17 residues. Germline CDR1 is SGHVS and CDR2 is FQNEAQ. The CDR3 DNA is TGTGCCAGCAGCCGTGCTGCCACAGGGAATAGCAATCAGCCCCAGCATTTT. This gives the protein CASSRAATGNSNQPQHF.

This clonotype was picked up many times. The chain employs TRBV11-2 and TRBJ2-1; D might be TRBD1 (6 bases). Trimming took 0 bases from V and 4 from J, leaving 10 bases between them. The CDR3 consists of 15 residues. Germline V gives CDR1 SGHAT, CDR2 FQNNGV. CDR3 amino acids: CASSLDRGWYNEQFF. CDR3 coding DNA: TGTGCCAGCAGCTTAGACAGGGGTTGGTACAATGAGCAGTTCTTC. The whole variable domain, filled in from reference TRBV11-2 and TRBJ2-1, reads EAGVAQSPRYKIIEKRQSVAFWCNPISGHATLYWYQQILGQGPKLLIQFQNNGVVDDSQLPKDRFSAERLKGVDSTLKIQPAKLEDSAVYLCASSLDRGWYNEQFFGPGTRLTVL.

A few counts support this clonotype. This chain joins TRBV29-1 and TRBJ2-3; tentatively, D is TRBD1 (6 bases). Trimming pared 6 bases from V and 3 bases from J, leaving 19 bases between. The germline CDR1 and CDR2 sequences are SQVTM and ANQGSEA. The CDR3 contains 15 residues. CDR3 sequence reads: CSVGVSGQRTDTQYF. In DNA form, the CDR3 reads TGCAGCGTCGGCGTTTCGGGACAACGGACAGATACGCAGTATTTT.

Only a few counts were recorded for this clonotype. This may arise from a read error, as a much more abundant clone is one base away. The rearrangement joins TRBV6-1 to TRBJ2-7; D remains unclear. The V and J ends lost 6 bases and 7 bases respectively, with 19 bases between them. This CDR3 has 14 amino acids. Germline V gene lookup returns CDR1 MNHNS and CDR2 SASEGT. CDR3 in DNA: TGTGCCAGCAGGGATTATACCTCCTACAATGAGCAGTACTTC. Amino acids: CASRDYTSYNEQYF.

This clonotype was seen ten or more times. The chain combines TRBV12-3 or TRBV12-4 with TRBJ2-5; the match to TRBD1 covers 7 bases. The junction had 8 bases not matched to a gene; V was cut back by 2 bases and J by 5 bases. This CDR3 has 15 residues. The CDR3 nucleotides are TGTGCCAGCAGTTTAAGACAGGGTAGGGGGGAGACCCAGTACTTC. Its translation: CASSLRQGRGETQYF.

This clonotype has ten or more counts. The V and J genes are TRBV20-1 and TRBJ1-1; 7 bases map to TRBD1. The germline V gene has CDR1 DFQATT and CDR2 SNEGSKA (reference sequence). The V segment lost 2 bases and the J segment 4 bases; nucleotides outside the gene matches: 4. This CDR3 spans 13 amino acids. This CDR3 reads CSARRQGITEAFF. The CDR3 nucleotides are TGCAGTGCTAGAAGACAGGGAATCACTGAAGCTTTCTTT.

This clonotype was seen only a few times. The chain employs TRBV7-3 and TRBJ2-7, with 11 positions matching TRBD2. The CDR3 loop spans 14 amino acids. Per germline, CDR1 SGHTA and CDR2 FQGTGA. V lost 2 bases to trimming and J lost 5 bases; unmatched junction nucleotides: 2. CDR3 nucleotide sequence: TGTGCCAGCAGCTTAGCTAGCGGGGGGAACGAGCAGTACTTC. Protein: CASSLASGGNEQYF.

Ten or more counts support this clonotype. The chain employs TRBV28 and TRBJ2-7; D ambiguous. This CDR3 comprises 13 residues. V shed 5 bases and J shed 5 bases, with 13 bases lying between them. Germline lookup yields CDR1 MDHEN and CDR2 SYDVKM. Here the CDR3 DNA reads TGTGCCAGCAGTCTTCGGACCTGGGACGAGCAGTACTTC. This translates into CASSLRTWDEQYF.

V gene TRBV3-1 combines with J gene TRBJ1-2, with 10 nucleotides matching TRBD1. The ends lost 1 base at V and 8 bases at J; junction bases unmatched: 4. This CDR3 is built from 14 residues. CDR1 LGHDT and CDR2 YNNKEL come from the germline V gene (reference sequence). CDR3 coding DNA: TGTGCCAGCAGCCAAGTCGGGACAGGGGTCGGCTACACCTTC. It codes for CASSQVGTGVGYTF.

The chain joins TRBV5-1 to TRBJ2-7; 8 bases are a match to TRBD1. The junction had 11 bases not matched to a gene; V was cut back by 4 bases and J by 2 bases. Germline assignment: CDR1 SGHRS and CDR2 YFSETQ. The CDR3 runs 16 residues. The CDR3 bases are TGCGCCAGCAGCCCGGCCGGGACAGGAGTTACCTACGAGCAGTACTTC. Translating it yields CASSPAGTGVTYEQYF.